This paragraph covers one TCR beta chain sequence. This entry belongs to a study of blood T cell repertoires in COVID-19. The wider study: Sites in the United States, Italy and Spain provided acute and convalescent COVID-19 samples. PBMCs, B-cell-depleted T cells, or T cells provided the cDNA or gDNA that made up the material.

Profiled with immunoSEQ multiplex PCR; TCRdb holds only in-frame clones, not every one. The sample has about 88,000 clones; around nine tenths are singletons. The CDR3 totals 13 residues. Germline lookup yields CDR1 LNHDA and CDR2 SQIVND (reference sequence). Deletions cut 3 bases from V and 4 bases from J, with 9 bases between. The receptor was derived from a woman aged 80 or older with acute or convalescent COVID-19. The sample comprised peripheral blood. The J gene is TRBJ1-2, the V gene TRBV19; D ambiguous. CDR3 in DNA: TGTGCCAGTAGTATGGACTGGAGCTATGGCTACACCTTC. It encodes CASSMDWSYGYTF.